The next 28 T cell receptor beta chains were all read from a single sample in a study of blood T cell repertoires in COVID-19. The protocol was immunoSEQ multiplex PCR, while the TCRdb copy is restricted to in-frame clones and leaves out a portion. There are tens of thousands of clones in the sample; 90% occur only once, and under 8.5% lies in the top ten. Sequenced material: peripheral blood. Every receptor here comes from a man between 18 and 35 years old with COVID-19, enrolled during active disease.

The chain links TRBV7-2 to TRBJ2-7, with D tentatively TRBD2 (6 bases). CDR1 is SGHTA and CDR2 is FQGNSA in the germline V gene. Trimming took 3 bases from V and 4 from J, leaving 13 bases between them. CDR3 length equals 14 residues. CDR3 DNA sequence: TGTGCCAGCAGCTTCGTCGGGGGACCTTACGAGCAGTACTTC. Residues: CASSFVGGPYEQYF.

The chain joins TRBV11-3 to TRBJ2-7, with 11 bases lining up with TRBD1. The CDR3 consists of 18 residues. Germline V gene lookup returns CDR1 SGHNT and CDR2 YENEEA. V trimming: 4 bases; J trimming: 4 bases; junction bases outside the gene matches: 15. The CDR3 coding sequence is TGTGCCAGCAGCTCACCGGGACAGGGGGGAACACTACGTTACGAGCAGTACTTC. Its translation: CASSSPGQGGTLRYEQYF.

This clone was observed a single time. The chain joins TRBV2 to TRBJ2-3, with D maybe TRBD1 (5 bases). Trimming took 2 bases from V and 0 from J, leaving 18 bases between them. This CDR3 spans 18 amino acids. The germline gives CDR1 SNHLY, CDR2 FYNNEI. The DNA for the CDR3 is TGTGCCAGCAGTGAATCTACAACAGGCCCATGGAGCACAGATACGCAGTATTTT. It specifies CASSESTTGPWSTDTQYF.

The chain recombines TRBV5-5 with TRBJ1-5; tentative D call: TRBD1 (5 bases). The germline V and J ends were trimmed by 0 bases and 4 bases, with 8 bases remaining between them. This CDR3 region has 14 residues. Germline V gene data show CDR1 as SGHKS and CDR2 as YYEKEE (reference sequence). This CDR3 reads CASSLGGENQPQHF. The DNA for the CDR3 is TGTGCCAGCAGCTTGGGGGGCGAGAATCAGCCCCAGCATTTT.

Here the CDR3 reads CASSLAEGRETQYF. The CDR3 DNA reads as TGCGCCAGCAGCTTGGCAGAGGGGAGGGAGACCCAGTACTTC. The J gene is TRBJ2-5, the V gene TRBV5-1; D is possibly TRBD2 (6 bases). From germline, CDR1 is SGHRS and CDR2 YFSETQ. V gave up 0 bases and J gave up 5 bases, with 11 bases separating them. CDR3 length: 14 amino acids.

V usage is TRBV14 and J usage is TRBJ2-1, with D possibly being TRBD1 (6 bases). V was cut by 4 bases and J by 7 bases, with 8 bases left in between. Germline V gives CDR1 SGHDN, CDR2 FVKESK. The CDR3 consists of 12 residues. Here the CDR3 DNA reads TGTGCCAGCAGCCTACAGGGAAATGAGCAGTTCTTC. It translates to CASSLQGNEQFF.

The V and J genes are TRBV7-6 and TRBJ2-7; 13 nucleotides agree with TRBD2. Unmatched junction bases numbered 6, after V lost 5 bases and J lost 5 bases. The CDR3 contains 15 residues. Germline CDR1 and CDR2: SGHVS and FNYEAQ. CDR3 bases: TGTGCCAGCAGCCAGACTAGCGGGAGGTCCCACGAGCAGTACTTC. It encodes CASSQTSGRSHEQYF.

The CDR3, as DNA: TGTGCCAGCAGCAAGGGACTAGCTGCGGGTTGGACACACTCCTACAATGAGCAGTTCTTC. The encoded protein is CASSKGLAAGWTHSYNEQFF. The gene calls are TRBV6-6 and TRBJ2-1; 9 nucleotides align to TRBD2. The V segment lost 6 bases and the J segment 0 bases; nucleotides outside the gene matches: 18. The CDR3 spans 20 residues. The germline V gene has CDR1 MNHNY and CDR2 SVGAGI (reference sequence).

The chain employs TRBV27 and TRBJ2-1; 13 bases are a match to TRBD2. V shed 4 bases, J shed 15 bases, and the junction held 9 bases outside the gene matches. This CDR3 contains 14 residues. Per the germline V gene, CDR1 is MNHEY and CDR2 is SMNVEV (reference sequence). The CDR3 region is CASSSRTSGRERFF. The CDR3, as DNA: TGTGCCAGCAGTTCCCGGACTAGCGGGAGAGAACGGTTCTTC.

This chain links TRBV28 with TRBJ2-7; TRBD2 agrees at 8 bases. The CDR3 covers 15 residues. After removal of 5 bases from V and 7 bases from J, the junction contained 13 bases not matched to a gene. Germline CDR1 reads MDHEN; CDR2 reads SYDVKM. CDR3 residues: CASSLTGRVMLEQYF. Written as DNA, the CDR3 is TGTGCCAGCAGTCTCACCGGGAGGGTGATGCTTGAGCAGTACTTC.

The chain couples TRBV6-2 or TRBV6-3 to TRBJ2-7; 7 nucleotides agree with TRBD1. After removal of 0 bases from V and 4 bases from J, the junction contained 6 bases not matched to a gene. The CDR3 totals 15 residues. CDR1 is MNHEY and CDR2 is SVGEGT in the germline V gene. The CDR3: CASSYSTGRGYEQYF. The CDR3 nucleotides are TGTGCCAGCAGTTACTCGACAGGCAGGGGGTACGAGCAGTACTTC.

This clone was seen more than once but under ten times. The chain joins TRBV6-2 or TRBV6-3 to TRBJ2-7; tentatively, D is TRBD2 (7 bases). Germline V lookup: CDR1 MNHEY, CDR2 SVGEGT. V was pared by 6 bases and J by 4 bases, with 22 bases between. This CDR3 contains 16 residues. Written as DNA, the CDR3 is TGTGCCAGCAGCCCACCCCCGAGGGGGGGAATGTACGAGCAGTACTTC. It codes for CASSPPPRGGMYEQYF.

The chain has TRBV27 and TRBJ2-7; D gene unclear. From germline, CDR1 is MNHEY and CDR2 SMNVEV (reference sequence). Trimming pared 4 bases from V and 2 bases from J, leaving 9 bases between. This CDR3 region has 13 residues. The CDR3 is CASSYQDPYEQYF. The CDR3 DNA follows: TGTGCCAGCAGTTATCAGGATCCCTACGAGCAGTACTTC.

This sequence joins TRBV6-6 and TRBJ2-1; 8 bases are a match to TRBD2. This CDR3 is built from 14 residues. Germline CDR1 MNHNY, CDR2 SVGAGI (reference sequence). V dropped 5 bases and J dropped 7; count of bases not matched to a gene: 7. This chain's CDR3 is CASSQGLAYNEQFF. The DNA for the CDR3 is TGTGCCAGCAGTCAAGGACTAGCATATAATGAGCAGTTCTTC.

The V and J genes are TRBV28 and TRBJ2-7; 8 bases map to TRBD2. V shed 5 bases and J 2 bases; nucleotides not matched to a gene: 8. The CDR3 is 15 residues long. Germline V gives CDR1 MDHEN, CDR2 SYDVKM. CDR3: CASSIGGVGAYEQYF. In nucleotides, the CDR3 is TGTGCCAGCAGTATCGGGGGGGTTGGCGCCTACGAGCAGTACTTC.

The V gene is TRBV13, the J gene TRBJ1-2, with 12 bases aligning to TRBD1. Trimming at V came to 3 bases and at J to 7 bases, leaving 6 bases not matched to a gene. Germline V lookup: CDR1 PRHDT, CDR2 FYEKMQ (reference sequence). The CDR3 extends over 15 amino acids. DNA for the CDR3: TGTGCCAGCAGCTTTGCCGGGACAGGGGGCAGTGGCTACACCTTC. Its translation: CASSFAGTGGSGYTF.

The V and J genes are TRBV20-1 and TRBJ1-5; D ambiguous. Between the trimmed V and J ends, which lost 3 bases and 9 bases, there was a span of 12 bases. The CDR3 totals 12 residues. Germline V lookup: CDR1 DFQATT, CDR2 SNEGSKA (reference sequence). CDR3 region: CSASRFLWPQHF. The CDR3 DNA reads as TGCAGTGCTAGTCGTTTCCTTTGGCCCCAGCATTTT.

This rearrangement joins TRBV24-1 to TRBJ2-7, with 7 bases that match TRBD2. The V gene end was trimmed by 2 bases and the J gene end by 2 bases; junction bases not matched to a gene: 8. CDR1 and CDR2 (germline): KGHDR, SFDVKD. The CDR3 has 16 amino acids. The CDR3 loop reads CATSDSRGSPTYEQYF. The CDR3 bases are TGTGCCACCAGTGATTCCCGCGGGAGTCCCACCTACGAGCAGTACTTC.

The rearrangement joins TRBV24-1 to TRBJ2-2; D is perhaps TRBD2 (5 bases). In germline, CDR1 is KGHDR, CDR2 SFDVKD. The CDR3 has 16 residues. Trimming removed 1 base at V and 1 base at J, with 9 bases between. CDR3 sequence: CATSDLMSGNTGELFF. Here the CDR3 DNA reads TGTGCCACCAGTGATTTAATGAGCGGGAACACCGGGGAGCTGTTTTTT.

The sample holds one count of this clone. The chain uses TRBV27 and TRBJ1-5, with D maybe TRBD1 (6 bases). V dropped 4 bases and J dropped 6 bases, with 16 bases sitting between them. CDR1 MNHEY and CDR2 SMNVEV come from the germline V gene (reference sequence). This CDR3 region has 15 residues. CDR3 in amino acids: CASSSRTALFQPQHF. DNA for the CDR3: TGTGCCAGCAGTTCCCGGACAGCCCTATTTCAGCCCCAGCATTTT.

This chain joins TRBV27 and TRBJ1-1; D ambiguous. The CDR3 has 13 amino acids. The germline V and J ends were trimmed by 9 bases and 4 bases, with 15 bases remaining between them. The germline V gene has CDR1 MNHEY and CDR2 SMNVEV (reference sequence). The CDR3 reads CASWLVRGTEAFF. CDR3 DNA sequence: TGTGCCAGTTGGTTGGTCCGGGGCACTGAAGCTTTCTTT.

The chain is built from TRBV6-4 and TRBJ1-1; no firm D call. This CDR3 contains 13 residues. V was shortened by 0 bases and J by 1 base, with 3 bases between the two germline ends. Per germline, CDR1 MRHNA and CDR2 SNTAGT. The CDR3 sequence is CASSDSQNTEAFF. CDR3 sequence (DNA): TGTGCCAGCAGTGACTCACAGAACACTGAAGCTTTCTTT.

This rearrangement joins TRBV6-2 or TRBV6-3 to TRBJ2-2; tentative D call: TRBD1 (6 bases). The CDR3 has 16 residues. Germline V lookup: CDR1 MNHEY, CDR2 SVGEGT. V lost 4 bases, J lost 5 bases, and 17 bases lay in between. In DNA form, the CDR3 reads TGTGCCAGCAGTTTTCATTCAGGGGTTGGAACCGGGGAGCTGTTTTTT. This translates into CASSFHSGVGTGELFF.

This chain connects TRBV28 to TRBJ1-4; 7 bases align to TRBD1. The CDR3 totals 16 residues. Trimming cost V 6 bases and J 5 bases; bases outside gene matches: 12. Looked up from germline, CDR1 is MDHEN and CDR2 is SYDVKM. CDR3: CASSPNLGQWNEKLFF. DNA for the CDR3: TGTGCCAGCAGCCCGAATTTGGGACAGTGGAATGAAAAACTGTTTTTT.

The chain has TRBV7-8 and TRBJ2-7, with D perhaps matching TRBD2 (6 bases). The CDR3 is made up of 13 amino acids. Germline loops: CDR1 SGHVS, CDR2 FQNEAQ. Deletions cut 3 bases from V and 3 bases from J, with 9 bases between. In DNA, the CDR3 is TGTGCCAGCAGCTTGGGACTTTACTACGAGCAGTACTTC. It translates to CASSLGLYYEQYF.

This rearrangement joins TRBV6-2 or TRBV6-3 to TRBJ2-7, with TRBD2 matching over 13 bases. From germline, CDR1 is MNHEY and CDR2 SVGEGT. The trim removed 4 bases at V and 2 bases at J, leaving 8 bases unmatched. CDR3 size: 17 residues. The CDR3 is CASSFLTSGRSTYEQYF. Here the CDR3 DNA reads TGTGCCAGCAGTTTCCTGACTAGCGGGAGGTCGACCTACGAGCAGTACTTC.

The V gene is TRBV3-1 (or the pseudogene TRBV3-2), the J gene TRBJ2-2; no clear D gene. V lost 3 bases and J lost 5, with 4 bases in between. The CDR3 extends over 12 amino acids. The germline V gene encodes CDR1 LGHDT and CDR2 YNNKEL (reference sequence). This CDR3 reads CASSQSTGELFF. The CDR3 nucleotides read TGTGCCAGCAGCCAGAGTACCGGGGAGCTGTTTTTT.

The chain carries TRBV2 and TRBJ1-3; 7 positions match TRBD1. The CDR3 is made up of 15 amino acids. Looked up from germline, CDR1 is SNHLY and CDR2 is FYNNEI. V dropped 6 bases and J dropped 4; count of bases not matched to a gene: 9. This CDR3 is CASSLDRVAGNTIYF. The CDR3 DNA reads as TGTGCCAGCAGCCTAGACAGGGTAGCCGGAAACACCATATATTTT. Together with reference TRBV2 and TRBJ1-3, the CDR3 gives the full variable domain: EPEVTQTPSHQVTQMGQEVILRCVPISNHLYFYWYRQILGQKVEFLVSFYNNEISEKSEIFDDQFSVERPDGSNFTLKIRSTKLEDSAMYFCASSLDRVAGNTIYFGEGSWLTVV.